The 14 T cell receptor beta chains reported below all come from one sample, sequenced in a study of beta chain features in type 1 diabetes. The investigators reverse transcribed all of the isolated RNA, so they sequenced expressed TCRB transcripts. Clones were sequenced by immunoSEQ multiplex PCR, and TCRdb holds only the in-frame ones, with some missing. The top ten hold under 1.3% of the sample, which has around 280,000 clones, 7.5% to 9.5% seen once. Sequenced sample: central memory CD4+ T cells from blood. The receptors come from a woman aged 18-35 years in good health.

The sample holds a few counts of this clone. The chain joins TRBV2 to TRBJ2-7, with D perhaps matching TRBD1 (6 bases). Looked up from germline, CDR1 is SNHLY and CDR2 is FYNNEI. CDR3 length equals 13 residues. Trimming took 6 bases from V and 2 from J, leaving 11 bases between them. The CDR3 loop is CASSRGHTYEQYF. CDR3 DNA: TGTGCCAGCAGCCGGGGACACACCTACGAGCAGTACTTC. The full variable domain, completed using reference TRBV2 and TRBJ2-7, is EPEVTQTPSHQVTQMGQEVILRCVPISNHLYFYWYRQILGQKVEFLVSFYNNEISEKSEIFDDQFSVERPDGSNFTLKIRSTKLEDSAMYFCASSRGHTYEQYFGPGTRLTVT.

CDR3 protein: CASSLYGDPNRTF. CDR3 DNA: TGTGCCAGCAGCTTATATGGGGACCCCAATCGGACCTTC. This chain links TRBV7-2 with TRBJ1-2; weak D call: TRBD1 (5 bases). CDR1 SGHTA and CDR2 FQGNSA come from the germline V gene. This CDR3 region has 13 residues. Trimming cost V 2 bases and J 14 bases, with 18 bases left between them.

This clone was counted between two and nine times. V is TRBV2 and J is TRBJ1-6; no clear D gene. The germline V gene has CDR1 SNHLY and CDR2 FYNNEI. This CDR3 contains 15 residues. Trimming shortened V by 2 bases and J by 8 bases, and 13 bases separated the two germline ends. The CDR3 DNA sequence: TGTGCCAGCAGTGAATACGGGCTCCGGCATTCACCCCTCCACTTT. Translation: CASSEYGLRHSPLHF.

The sample holds a few counts of this clone. V usage is TRBV5-1 and J usage is TRBJ1-2; a possible D gene is TRBD1 (5 bases). The CDR3 has 14 residues. Trimming cost V 0 bases and J 8 bases, with 14 bases left between them. From germline, CDR1 is SGHRS and CDR2 YFSETQ. The DNA of the CDR3 is TGCGCCAGCAGCTTGGCCGGGACCGCTTGGGGCTACACCTTC. It translates to CASSLAGTAWGYTF. The complete variable domain, with remaining parts taken from reference TRBV5-1 and TRBJ1-2, reads KAGVTQTPRYLIKTRGQQVTLSCSPISGHRSVSWYQQTPGQGLQFLFEYFSETQRNKGNFPGRFSGRQFSNSRSEMNVSTLELGDSALYLCASSLAGTAWGYTFGSGTRLTVV.

This clone was detected only a few times. The rearrangement links TRBV7-2 to TRBJ2-1; TRBD2 might be the D (7 bases). V was clipped by 5 bases and J by 2 bases, with 10 bases between them. This CDR3 contains 14 residues. Per germline, CDR1 SGHTA and CDR2 FQGNSA. CDR3 in amino acids: CASSTGRAYNEQFF. CDR3 in DNA: TGTGCCAGCAGCACAGGGAGGGCCTACAATGAGCAGTTCTTC.

V gene TRBV7-3 combines with J gene TRBJ2-5; D not resolved. This CDR3 contains 12 residues. Germline V gene data show CDR1 as SGHTA and CDR2 as FQGTGA. V was clipped by 2 bases and J by 7 bases, with 8 bases between them. The CDR3 region has the DNA TGTGCCAGCAGCTTAGGGGTTGGGACCCAGTACTTC. Residues: CASSLGVGTQYF.

The V gene is TRBV11-2, the J gene TRBJ2-7; 9 positions agree with TRBD1. This CDR3 has 15 residues. Germline CDR1 and CDR2: SGHAT and FQNNGV. With 5 bases clipped from V and 2 bases from J, the junction kept 7 bases outside the gene matches. The CDR3 nucleotides read TGTGCCAGCAGCCGAAATGGACAGGGGCCCTACGAGCAGTACTTC. The encoded protein is CASSRNGQGPYEQYF.

The table lists this clone with many counts. V usage is TRBV9 and J usage is TRBJ2-2, with TRBD1 matching over 8 bases. The CDR3 has 14 amino acids. With 2 bases clipped from V and 7 bases from J, the junction kept 4 bases outside the gene matches. Germline V CDR1 and CDR2: SGDLS, YYNGEE. The CDR3 here is CASSVDRGGGELFF. The DNA for the CDR3 is TGTGCCAGCAGCGTTGACAGGGGAGGCGGGGAGCTGTTTTTT.

This clone was detected many times. V gene TRBV9 combines with J gene TRBJ1-3; 7 bases line up with TRBD1. This CDR3 is 16 amino acids long. Germline values: CDR1 SGDLS, CDR2 YYNGEE. Germline trimming cut 3 bases from V and 1 base from J; bases unmatched to any gene: 7. This CDR3 reads CASSGYPTGSGNTIYF. The CDR3 coding sequence is TGTGCCAGCAGCGGCTACCCGACAGGGTCTGGAAACACCATATATTTT.

This clone was detected only a few times. This chain connects TRBV2 to TRBJ2-2, with D possibly TRBD1 on 5 matching bases. Trimming stripped 10 bases from V and 3 bases from J, with 12 bases between. The germline gives CDR1 SNHLY, CDR2 FYNNEI. The CDR3 has 13 residues. CDR3: CATQRQHTGELFF. The CDR3 bases are TGTGCCACCCAGAGACAGCACACCGGGGAGCTGTTTTTT.

In this sample, this clone turned up once. This chain connects TRBV2 to TRBJ2-3; 8 bases are a match to TRBD1. This CDR3 region has 15 residues. Germline V gene sequence: CDR1 SNHLY, CDR2 FYNNEI. V trimming: 8 bases; J trimming: 6 bases; junction bases outside the gene matches: 13. DNA for the CDR3: TGTGCCAGCGGTGGGGGGCAGGGGGCCACGGATACGCAGTATTTT. This translates into CASGGGQGATDTQYF.

The chain has TRBV18 and TRBJ1-6; no definite D call. Germline CDR1 is KGHSH and CDR2 is LQKENI. The V gene lost 5 bases and the J gene lost 2 bases, with 16 bases spanning the gap. The CDR3 loop spans 17 amino acids. The CDR3 is CASSSIDLRAYNSPLHF. Written as DNA, the CDR3 is TGTGCCAGCTCATCCATCGACCTAAGGGCCTATAATTCACCCCTCCACTTT.

The genes are TRBV9 and TRBJ2-7; 9 bases match TRBD1. The CDR3 runs 16 residues. The germline V gene has CDR1 SGDLS and CDR2 YYNGEE. V lost 0 bases to trimming and J lost 3 bases; unmatched junction nucleotides: 7. Here the CDR3 reads CASSVGRGTGYYEQYF. The CDR3 DNA reads as TGTGCCAGCAGCGTAGGAAGGGGGACAGGGTACTACGAGCAGTACTTC.

The table lists this clone with a few counts. The CDR3 region has the DNA TGCGCCAGCAGCCAACCGGACAGGGCGGTCTATGGCTACACCTTC. Translated: CASSQPDRAVYGYTF. V and J are TRBV5-1 and TRBJ1-2; 8 bases fit TRBD1. Germline V CDR1 and CDR2: SGHRS, YFSETQ. The CDR3 runs to 15 residues. V gave up 4 bases and J gave up 4 bases; unmatched junction bases: 9.